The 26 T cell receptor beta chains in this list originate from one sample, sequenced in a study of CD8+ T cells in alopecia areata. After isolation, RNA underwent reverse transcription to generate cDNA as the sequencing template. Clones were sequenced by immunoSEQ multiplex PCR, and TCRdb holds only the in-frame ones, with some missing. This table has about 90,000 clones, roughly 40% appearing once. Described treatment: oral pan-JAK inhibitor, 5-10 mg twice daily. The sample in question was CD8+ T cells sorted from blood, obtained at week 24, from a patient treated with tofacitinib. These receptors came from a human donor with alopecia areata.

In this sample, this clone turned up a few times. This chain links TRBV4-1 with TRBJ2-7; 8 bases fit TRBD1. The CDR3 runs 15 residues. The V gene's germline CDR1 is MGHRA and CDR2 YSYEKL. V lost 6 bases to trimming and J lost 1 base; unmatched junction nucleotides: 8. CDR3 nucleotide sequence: TGCGCCAGCAGACCCAAACAGGGGGAATCCTACGAGCAGTACTTC. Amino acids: CASRPKQGESYEQYF.

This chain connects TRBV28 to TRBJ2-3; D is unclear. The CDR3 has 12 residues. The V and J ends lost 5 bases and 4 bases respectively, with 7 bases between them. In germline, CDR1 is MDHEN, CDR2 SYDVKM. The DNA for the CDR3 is TGTGCCAGCAGTGAAGGTCCAGATACGCAGTATTTT. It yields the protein CASSEGPDTQYF.

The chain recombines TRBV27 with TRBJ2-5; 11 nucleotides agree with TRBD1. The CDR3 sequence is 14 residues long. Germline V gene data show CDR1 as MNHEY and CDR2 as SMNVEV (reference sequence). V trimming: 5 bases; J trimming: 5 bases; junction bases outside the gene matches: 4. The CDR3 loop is CASSLGQGAETQYF. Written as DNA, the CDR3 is TGTGCCAGCAGTCTAGGACAGGGGGCTGAGACCCAGTACTTC.

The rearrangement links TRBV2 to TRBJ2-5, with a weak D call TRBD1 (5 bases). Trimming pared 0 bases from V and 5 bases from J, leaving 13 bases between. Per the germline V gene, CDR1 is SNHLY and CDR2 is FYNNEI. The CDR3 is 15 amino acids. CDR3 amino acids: CASSEAPRDVETQYF. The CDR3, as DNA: TGTGCCAGCAGTGAAGCGCCCAGGGATGTGGAGACCCAGTACTTC. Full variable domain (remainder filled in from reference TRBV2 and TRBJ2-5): EPEVTQTPSHQVTQMGQEVILRCVPISNHLYFYWYRQILGQKVEFLVSFYNNEISEKSEIFDDQFSVERPDGSNFTLKIRSTKLEDSAMYFCASSEAPRDVETQYFGPGTRLLVL.

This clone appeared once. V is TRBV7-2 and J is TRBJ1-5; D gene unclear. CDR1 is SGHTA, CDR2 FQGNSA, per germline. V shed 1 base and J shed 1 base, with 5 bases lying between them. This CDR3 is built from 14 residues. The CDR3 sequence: CASSLEGSNQPQHF. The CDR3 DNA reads TGTGCCAGCAGCTTAGAAGGGAGCAATCAGCCCCAGCATTTT.

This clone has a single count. This chain's CDR3 is CASSDGGYTDTQYF. As DNA, the CDR3 is TGTGCCAGCAGTGACGGAGGTTACACAGATACGCAGTATTTT. The chain links TRBV6-4 to TRBJ2-3, with D tentatively TRBD2 (5 bases). CDR1 and CDR2 (germline): MRHNA, SNTAGT. This CDR3 comprises 14 residues. The V end lost 2 bases, the J end lost 2 bases, and 8 bases lay between the germline ends.

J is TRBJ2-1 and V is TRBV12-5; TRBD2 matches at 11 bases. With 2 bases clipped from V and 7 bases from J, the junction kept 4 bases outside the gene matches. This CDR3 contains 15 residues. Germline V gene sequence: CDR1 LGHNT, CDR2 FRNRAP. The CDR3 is CASGLNSGRGNEQFF. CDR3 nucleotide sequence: TGTGCTAGTGGTTTGAATAGCGGGAGGGGAAATGAGCAGTTCTTC.

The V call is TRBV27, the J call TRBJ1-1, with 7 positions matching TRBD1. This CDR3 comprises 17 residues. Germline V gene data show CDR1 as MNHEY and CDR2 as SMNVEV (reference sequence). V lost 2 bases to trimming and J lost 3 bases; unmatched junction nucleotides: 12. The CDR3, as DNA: TGTGCCAGCAGTTTAAATCGTCCGGGACAGATTTACACTGAAGCTTTCTTT. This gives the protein CASSLNRPGQIYTEAFF.

CDR3 coding DNA: TGCAGCGTTGGAACTAGCGGGAGGATCAACGAGCAGTACTTC. Its translation is CSVGTSGRINEQYF. The rearrangement links TRBV29-1 to TRBJ2-7; 12 bases map to TRBD2. The length of the CDR3 is 14 residues. Unmatched junction bases numbered 6, after V lost 4 bases and J lost 5 bases. CDR1 is SQVTM and CDR2 is ANQGSEA in the germline V gene.

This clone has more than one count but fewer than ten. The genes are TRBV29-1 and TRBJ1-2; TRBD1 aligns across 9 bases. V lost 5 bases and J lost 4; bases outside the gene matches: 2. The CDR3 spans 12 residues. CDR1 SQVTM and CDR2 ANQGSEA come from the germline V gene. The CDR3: CSVPTGGYGYTF. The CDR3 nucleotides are TGCAGCGTTCCGACAGGGGGCTATGGCTACACCTTC. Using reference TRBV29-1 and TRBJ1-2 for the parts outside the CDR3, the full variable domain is SAVISQKPSRDICQRGTSLTIQCQVDSQVTMMFWYRQQPGQSLTLIATANQGSEATYESGFVIDKFPISRPNLTFSTLTVSNMSPEDSSIYLCSVPTGGYGYTFGSGTRLTVV.

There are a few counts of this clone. The CDR3 is CASSLGVANEQFF. CDR3 in DNA: TGTGCCAGCAGCTTAGGGGTGGCCAATGAGCAGTTCTTC. The chain carries TRBV7-9 and TRBJ2-1; D gene ambiguous. This CDR3 has 13 amino acids. CDR1 SEHNR and CDR2 FQNEAQ come from the germline V gene (reference sequence). Trimming removed 1 base at V and 6 bases at J, with 7 bases between.

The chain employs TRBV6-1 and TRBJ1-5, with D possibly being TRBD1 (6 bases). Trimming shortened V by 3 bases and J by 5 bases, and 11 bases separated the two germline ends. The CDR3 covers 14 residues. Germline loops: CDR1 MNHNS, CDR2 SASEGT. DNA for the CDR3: TGTGCCAGCAGTGATAAAAGGGGGGATCAGCCCCAGCATTTT. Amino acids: CASSDKRGDQPQHF.

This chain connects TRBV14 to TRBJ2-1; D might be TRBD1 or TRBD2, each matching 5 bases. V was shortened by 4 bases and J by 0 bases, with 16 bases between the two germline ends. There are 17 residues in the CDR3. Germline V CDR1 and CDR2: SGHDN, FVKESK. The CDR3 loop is CASSPREADSSYNEQFF. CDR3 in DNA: TGTGCCAGCAGCCCCAGGGAAGCGGATAGCTCCTACAATGAGCAGTTCTTC.

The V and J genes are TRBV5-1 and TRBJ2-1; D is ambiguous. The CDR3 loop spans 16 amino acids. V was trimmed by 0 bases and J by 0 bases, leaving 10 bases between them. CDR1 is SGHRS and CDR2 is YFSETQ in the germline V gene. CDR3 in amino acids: CASSLGHQSSYNEQFF. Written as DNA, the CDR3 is TGCGCCAGCAGCTTGGGACACCAAAGCTCCTACAATGAGCAGTTCTTC.

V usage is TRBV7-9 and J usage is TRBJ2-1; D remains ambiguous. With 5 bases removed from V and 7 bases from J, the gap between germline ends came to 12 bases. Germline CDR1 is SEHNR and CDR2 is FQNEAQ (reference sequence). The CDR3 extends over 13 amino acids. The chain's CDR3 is CASSPQRRNEQFF. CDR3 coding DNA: TGTGCCAGCAGCCCACAGAGACGGAATGAGCAGTTCTTC.

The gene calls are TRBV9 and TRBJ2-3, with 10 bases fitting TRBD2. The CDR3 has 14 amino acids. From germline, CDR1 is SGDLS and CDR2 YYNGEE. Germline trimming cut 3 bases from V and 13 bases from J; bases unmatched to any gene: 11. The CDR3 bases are TGTGCCAGCAGCGCGAGCTTAGCGGGAGGCCCGAAGTATTTT. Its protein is CASSASLAGGPKYF.

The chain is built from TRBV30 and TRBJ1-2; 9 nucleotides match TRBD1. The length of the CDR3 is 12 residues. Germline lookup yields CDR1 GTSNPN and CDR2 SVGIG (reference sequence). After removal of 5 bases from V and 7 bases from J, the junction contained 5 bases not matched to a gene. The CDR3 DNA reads TGTGCCTGGGGAGGGACAGGGTTTGGCTACACCTTC. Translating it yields CAWGGTGFGYTF. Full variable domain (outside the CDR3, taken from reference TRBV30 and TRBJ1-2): SQTIHQWPATLVQPVGSPLSLECTVEGTSNPNLYWYRQAAGRGLQLLFYSVGIGQISSEVPQNLSASRPQDRQFILSSKKLLLSDSGFYLCAWGGTGFGYTFGSGTRLTVV.

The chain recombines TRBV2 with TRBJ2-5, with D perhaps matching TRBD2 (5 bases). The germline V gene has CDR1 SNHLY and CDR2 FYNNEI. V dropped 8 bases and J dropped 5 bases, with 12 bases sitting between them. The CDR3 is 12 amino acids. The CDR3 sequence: CASVGESETQYF. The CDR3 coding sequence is TGTGCCAGCGTCGGGGAGTCGGAGACCCAGTACTTC.

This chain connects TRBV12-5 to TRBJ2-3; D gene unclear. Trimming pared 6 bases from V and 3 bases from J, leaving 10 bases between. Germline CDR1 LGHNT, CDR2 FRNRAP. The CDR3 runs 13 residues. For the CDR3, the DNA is TGTGCTAGTGGCCCCGCCGGGACAGATACGCAGTATTTT. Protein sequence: CASGPAGTDTQYF.

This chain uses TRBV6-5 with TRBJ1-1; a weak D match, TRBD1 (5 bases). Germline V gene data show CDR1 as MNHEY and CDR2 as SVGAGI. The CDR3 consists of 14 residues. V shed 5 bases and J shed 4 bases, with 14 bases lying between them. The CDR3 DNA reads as TGTGCCAGCAGTATCGGCGGGGGTGGCACTGAAGCTTTCTTT. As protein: CASSIGGGGTEAFF.

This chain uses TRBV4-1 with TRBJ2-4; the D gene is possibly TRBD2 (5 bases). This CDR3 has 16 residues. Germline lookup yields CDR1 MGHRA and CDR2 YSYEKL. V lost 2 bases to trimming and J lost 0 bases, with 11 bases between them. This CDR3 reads CASSQRLAVAKNIQYF. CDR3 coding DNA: TGCGCCAGCAGCCAAAGGCTAGCAGTAGCCAAAAACATTCAGTACTTC.

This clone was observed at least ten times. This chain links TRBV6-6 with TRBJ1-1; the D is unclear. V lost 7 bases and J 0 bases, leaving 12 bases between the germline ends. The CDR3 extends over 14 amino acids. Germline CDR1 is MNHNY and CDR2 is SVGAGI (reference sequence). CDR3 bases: TGTGCCAGCACCCCCCTAGAGTTGAACACTGAAGCTTTCTTT. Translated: CASTPLELNTEAFF.

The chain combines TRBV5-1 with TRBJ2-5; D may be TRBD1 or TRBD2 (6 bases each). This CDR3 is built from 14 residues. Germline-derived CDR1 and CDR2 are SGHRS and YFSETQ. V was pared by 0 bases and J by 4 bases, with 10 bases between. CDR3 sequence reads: CASSLARGLETQYF. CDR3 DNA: TGCGCCAGCAGCTTGGCCCGGGGGCTAGAGACCCAGTACTTC.

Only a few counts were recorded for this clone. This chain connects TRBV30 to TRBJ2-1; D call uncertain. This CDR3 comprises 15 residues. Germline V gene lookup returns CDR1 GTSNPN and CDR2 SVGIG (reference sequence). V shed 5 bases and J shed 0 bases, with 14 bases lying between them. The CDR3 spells CAWAEDQSSYNEQFF. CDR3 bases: TGTGCCTGGGCGGAAGACCAGAGCTCCTACAATGAGCAGTTCTTC.

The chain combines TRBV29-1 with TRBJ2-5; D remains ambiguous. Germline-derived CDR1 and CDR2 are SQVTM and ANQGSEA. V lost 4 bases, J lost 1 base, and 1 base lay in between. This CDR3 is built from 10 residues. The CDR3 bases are TGCAGCGTTGTCCAAGAGACCCAGTACTTC. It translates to CSVVQETQYF.

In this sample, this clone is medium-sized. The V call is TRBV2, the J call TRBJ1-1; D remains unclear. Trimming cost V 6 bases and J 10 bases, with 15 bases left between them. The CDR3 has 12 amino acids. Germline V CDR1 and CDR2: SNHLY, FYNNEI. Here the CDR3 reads CASRGPREGAFF. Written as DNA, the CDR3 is TGTGCCAGCAGGGGCCCAAGGGAGGGAGCTTTCTTT.